A single sample gave rise to the 6 T cell receptor beta chains below, sequenced in a study of blood T cell repertoires in COVID-19. Sequencing was performed with immunoSEQ multiplex PCR; in TCRdb, only in-frame clones are kept and a portion is missing. This table holds 220,000 or so clones, roughly 83% found once. Sequenced: PBMCs or T cells enriched from blood (not recorded which). These receptors originate from a woman aged 40 to 55 with acute COVID-19.

The rearrangement links TRBV6-4 to TRBJ2-1; 9 bases are shared with TRBD2. Per germline, CDR1 MRHNA and CDR2 SNTAGT. V lost 0 bases, J lost 8 bases, and 5 bases stayed unmatched. CDR3 length equals 15 residues. The CDR3 sequence: CASSDSGLAGYEQFF. The CDR3 DNA reads TGTGCCAGCAGTGACTCAGGCCTAGCGGGATATGAGCAGTTCTTC.

The CDR3 loop reads CSVEGGTSGDQETQYF. CDR3 nucleotide sequence: TGCAGCGTTGAGGGGGGGACTAGCGGGGATCAAGAGACCCAGTACTTC. V and J are TRBV29-1 and TRBJ2-5; 13 bases are a match to TRBD2. The CDR3 loop spans 16 amino acids. Trimming took 3 bases from V and 2 from J; bases not matched to a gene: 6. Germline loops: CDR1 SQVTM, CDR2 ANQGSEA.

The gene calls are TRBV12-3 or TRBV12-4 and TRBJ2-7; tentative D call: TRBD1 (5 bases). This CDR3 is 11 amino acids long. V shed 1 base and J shed 9 bases, with 7 bases lying between them. CDR3 sequence reads: CASSLGDRQYF. CDR3 DNA sequence: TGTGCCAGCAGTTTAGGAGACAGGCAGTACTTC.

This chain joins TRBV2 and TRBJ2-7, with 7 bases lining up with TRBD1. CDR1 and CDR2 from the germline V gene are SNHLY and FYNNEI. This CDR3 contains 11 residues. Unmatched junction bases numbered 0, after V lost 7 bases and J lost 3 bases. The CDR3: CASTGGYEQYF. CDR3 nucleotide sequence: TGTGCCAGCACAGGGGGCTACGAGCAGTACTTC.

The CDR3 coding sequence is TGTGCCACCGGGGTTCCCCCCGGGACAGGCCCGGGTGGCTACACCTTC. It specifies CATGVPPGTGPGGYTF. This rearrangement joins TRBV19 to TRBJ1-2, with 8 bases lining up with TRBD1. With 10 bases clipped from V and 7 bases from J, the junction kept 20 bases outside the gene matches. CDR1 LNHDA and CDR2 SQIVND come from the germline V gene (reference sequence). The CDR3 extends over 16 amino acids.

CDR3 amino acids: CASSLVGGYGYTF. The CDR3 DNA reads as TGTGCCAGCAGCTTGGTAGGGGGCTATGGCTACACCTTC. This chain connects TRBV5-6 to TRBJ1-2; perhaps TRBD1 as D (6 bases). Trimming took off 0 bases at V and 4 bases at J, with 7 bases between the two ends. Looked up from germline, CDR1 is SGHDT and CDR2 is YYEEEE. The CDR3 has 13 residues.